This T cell receptor beta chain is drawn from a study of shared clonotypes between healthy human individuals. Study results and caveats: Blood was the sole source, and tissue repertoires probably differ.

This clone was detected a few times. Antigen unknown. Splitting of each subset's genomic DNA was done evenly across several immunoSEQ plates. Authors' data handling: Without quality scores, immunoSEQ junctional reads could not be filtered like full-length reads. The method was immunoSEQ multiplex PCR; TCRdb's version includes in-frame clones alone and lacks a portion of them. The V and J calls and clone size were taken over from that table, and D and trimming were inferred from the DNA. Here the sample spans 600,000 to 700,000 clones, around four fifths being singletons. The CDR3 length is 14 residues. CDR1 is SEHNR, CDR2 FQNEAQ, per germline (reference sequence). V was clipped by 5 bases and J by 8 bases; unmatched bases: 11.

The TCR sequence derives from a woman aged 30 to 39 in good health. The gene calls are TRBV7-9 and TRBJ1-1; 7 bases match TRBD1. Sequencing was done on a sample of memory CD4+ T cells sorted from blood. The subset: CD45RA-negative fraction. This CDR3 is CASSRGQATREAFF. CDR3 DNA sequence: TGTGCCAGCAGCCGAGGACAGGCAACTCGAGAAGCTTTCTTT.